The 26 T cell receptor beta chains below come from one sample, sequenced in a study of Graves' ophthalmopathy and Graves' hyperthyroidism (dated by TCRdb to the late 2010s). The reads were generated on an Illumina HiSeq 2000. For repertoire sequencing, TCR beta CDR3 regions were amplified from RNA transcripts. HTBI primers and the Qiagen OneStep RT-PCR kit were used in a first-round RT-PCR, which was followed by a second-round multiplex PCR, size selection and purification. TCRdb redid the processing of the public reads, applying fastp at Q25 and MiXCR, and retained in-frame beta chains. Identical CDR3 protein sequences are pooled into one entry, listed with their most common genes and DNA. A total of 650,000 to 900,000 distinct CDR3 sequences appear in this sample, approximately 40% of them only once. The top ten constitute around 40% of the sample. The sequenced sample consisted of peripheral blood. These receptor sequences come from an adult man with Graves' ophthalmopathy.

In this sample, this clonotype turned up many times. The chain couples TRBV5-8 to TRBJ2-6; D gene uncertain. Trimming shortened V by 2 bases and J by 2 bases, and 8 bases separated the two germline ends. The CDR3 has 15 amino acids. CDR1 and CDR2 (germline): SGHTS, YDEGEE. CDR3 sequence (DNA): TGTGCCAGCAGCTTAGTAGGGACTGGGGCCAACGTCCTGACTTTC. Encoded protein: CASSLVGTGANVLTF.

In this sample, this clonotype turned up a few times. The V call is TRBV2, the J call TRBJ1-2, with D perhaps matching TRBD1 (5 bases). Trimming removed 2 bases from V and 8 bases from J, with 9 bases in between. The CDR3 runs to 12 residues. Germline values: CDR1 SNHLY, CDR2 FYNNEI. The CDR3 spells CASSESGKGYTF. The DNA for the CDR3 is TGTGCCAGCAGTGAATCAGGGAAGGGCTACACCTTC.

This clonotype was seen a few times. The rearrangement uses TRBV10-3 and TRBJ1-1, with D possibly matching TRBD1 (5 bases). Germline V CDR1 and CDR2: ENHRY, SYGVKD. The CDR3 has 15 amino acids. The V gene lost 3 bases and the J gene lost 4 bases, with 15 bases spanning the gap. The CDR3 DNA sequence: TGTGCCATCAGTGACAGGGCCGATACCCCCACTGAAGCTTTCTTT. Its protein is CAISDRADTPTEAFF.

This clonotype was seen at least ten times. The V call is TRBV7-6, the J call TRBJ2-7; TRBD2 aligns across 12 bases. V was pared by 5 bases and J by 3 bases, with 8 bases of the junction left unmatched. Germline CDR1 SGHVS, CDR2 FNYEAQ. This CDR3 spans 16 amino acids. The CDR3 loop reads CASSQLAGGRNYEQYF. As DNA, the CDR3 is TGTGCCAGCAGCCAGCTAGCGGGAGGGCGGAACTACGAGCAGTACTTC. Based on the CDR3 plus reference TRBV7-6 and TRBJ2-7, the full variable domain is GAGVSQSPRYKVTKRGQDVALRCDPISGHVSLYWYRQALGQGPEFLTYFNYEAQQDKSGLPNDRFSAERPEGSISTLTIQRTEQRDSAMYRCASSQLAGGRNYEQYFGPGTRLTVT.

This sequence joins TRBV29-1 and TRBJ2-1, with TRBD2 identical over 14 bases. Looked up from germline, CDR1 is SQVTM and CDR2 is ANQGSEA. The J segment lost 10 bases and the V segment lost 6 bases, leaving 8 bases of the junction unmatched. The CDR3 covers 14 residues. The CDR3 here is CSVIGTSGSGEQFF. CDR3 bases: TGCAGCGTAATCGGGACTAGCGGGAGTGGAGAGCAGTTCTTC.

The rearrangement joins TRBV7-8 to TRBJ1-2; TRBD1 aligns across 12 bases. Germline V CDR1 and CDR2: SGHVS, FQNEAQ. CDR3 size: 15 residues. V lost 5 bases and J lost 3; bases outside the gene matches: 4. The CDR3 protein is CASSTGTGGYYGYTF. The CDR3 coding sequence is TGTGCCAGCAGCACAGGGACAGGGGGCTACTATGGCTACACCTTC.

The chain uses TRBV11-2 and TRBJ1-5; no definite D call. Germline V gene lookup returns CDR1 SGHAT and CDR2 FQNNGV. The CDR3 runs to 14 residues. V was cut by 4 bases and J by 9 bases, with 16 bases left in between. CDR3 DNA: TGTGCCAGCAGCTCCCGGGGTGGGGTATCGCCCCAGCATTTT. This codes for CASSSRGGVSPQHF. Combining the CDR3 with reference TRBV11-2 and TRBJ1-5 gives the whole variable domain EAGVAQSPRYKIIEKRQSVAFWCNPISGHATLYWYQQILGQGPKLLIQFQNNGVVDDSQLPKDRFSAERLKGVDSTLKIQPAKLEDSAVYLCASSSRGGVSPQHFGDGTRLSIL.

The rearrangement uses TRBV10-3 and TRBJ1-2; 8 bases are shared with TRBD1. The CDR3 is 16 amino acids. Germline V lookup: CDR1 ENHRY, CDR2 SYGVKD. The V gene end was trimmed by 10 bases and the J gene end by 7 bases; junction bases not matched to a gene: 20. CDR3 residues: CASSGEAPDRAFGYTF. The CDR3, as DNA: TGTGCCAGCAGCGGCGAAGCACCGGACAGGGCTTTTGGCTACACCTTC.

This clonotype has a count of ten or more. The chain employs TRBV7-9 and TRBJ2-5, with D maybe TRBD1 (6 bases). In germline, CDR1 is SEHNR, CDR2 FQNEAQ (reference sequence). V was cut by 0 bases and J by 4 bases, with 9 bases left in between. The CDR3 totals 14 residues. The CDR3, as DNA: TGTGCCAGCAGCTTAGCAAGGACAGTAGAGACCCAGTACTTC. It encodes CASSLARTVETQYF.

This clonotype was observed a few times. The chain joins TRBV24-1 to TRBJ1-2, with 8 nucleotides matching TRBD1. The trim removed 4 bases at V and 8 bases at J, leaving 5 bases unmatched. The CDR3 loop spans 13 amino acids. Germline lookup yields CDR1 KGHDR and CDR2 SFDVKD. CDR3 in DNA: TGTGCCACCAGTGACCCAGGGACAGGAGGCTACACCTTC. Its translation: CATSDPGTGGYTF.

About this clonotype: No conserved phenylalanine or tryptophan is present at the end of the CDR3, so a read error is the likely explanation. The V and J genes are TRBV24-1 and TRBJ2-2, with 7 nucleotides matching TRBD2. The V gene's germline CDR1 is KGHDR and CDR2 SFDVKD. The CDR3 is made up of 16 amino acids. V shed 1 base and J 4 bases; nucleotides not matched to a gene: 5. Here the CDR3 reads CATSDFLAESTGELFS. The DNA for the CDR3 is TGTGCCACCAGTGATTTTCTAGCGGAGAGCACCGGGGAGCTGTTTTCT.

CDR3 in DNA: TGTGCCAGCAGCTTAGTCACGGGAGCGGGCCAAGAGACCCAGCATTTT. Translating gives CASSLVTGAGQETQHF. The chain links TRBV7-7 to TRBJ1-5; no firm D call. The V end lost 1 base, the J end lost 11 bases, and 21 bases lay between the germline ends. Germline V gene sequence: CDR1 SSHAT, CDR2 FNYEAQ (reference sequence). The CDR3 sequence is 16 residues long.

This chain's CDR3 is CASTLTGEGYTF. Here the CDR3 DNA reads TGTGCCAGCACCCTGACGGGCGAAGGCTACACCTTC. The chain joins TRBV6-1 to TRBJ1-2; the D is unclear. With 7 bases removed from V and 8 bases from J, the gap between germline ends came to 14 bases. This CDR3 has 12 residues. Germline V gene data show CDR1 as MNHNS and CDR2 as SASEGT.

This clonotype showed up many times. J is TRBJ1-6 and V is TRBV7-9; D uncertain. The CDR3 is 14 residues long. The germline gives CDR1 SEHNR, CDR2 FQNEAQ (reference sequence). V lost 2 bases and J 8 bases, leaving 10 bases between the germline ends. Here the CDR3 reads CASSLTRNDSPLHF. DNA of the CDR3: TGTGCCAGCAGCTTAACACGGAACGATTCACCCCTCCACTTT.

This clonotype was detected only a few times. The chain has TRBV6-5 and TRBJ1-6; 7 bases line up with TRBD1. The CDR3 spans 15 residues. CDR1 MNHEY and CDR2 SVGAGI come from the germline V gene. Trimming cost V 7 bases and J 7 bases; bases outside gene matches: 10. The CDR3 region has the DNA TGTGCCAGCACCCTCGACAGGGCTGTAAATTCACCCCTCCACTTT. This gives the protein CASTLDRAVNSPLHF.

The chain uses TRBV20-1 and TRBJ1-5; perhaps TRBD1 as D (5 bases). CDR1 is DFQATT, CDR2 SNEGSKA, per germline (reference sequence). CDR3 size: 14 residues. The germline V and J ends were trimmed by 1 base and 4 bases, with 11 bases remaining between them. The CDR3 region has the DNA TGCAGTGCTAGAGTGGGGGGTGGTAATCAGCCCCAGCATTTT. Translated: CSARVGGGNQPQHF.

This clonotype turned up a few times. The genes are TRBV24-1 and TRBJ2-2; D is unresolved. V shed 0 bases and J shed 6 bases, with 10 bases lying between them. Germline assignment: CDR1 KGHDR and CDR2 SFDVKD. This CDR3 is built from 15 residues. In DNA form, the CDR3 reads TGTGCCACCAGTGATTTGCTCTTTGGGGCCGGGGAGCTGTTTTTT. Its translation: CATSDLLFGAGELFF.

The CDR3 loop reads CASSLLGGAGANVLTF. The CDR3 nucleotides read TGTGCCAGCAGTTTATTAGGGGGCGCTGGGGCCAACGTCCTGACTTTC. This rearrangement joins TRBV11-1 to TRBJ2-6, with 7 nucleotides matching TRBD1. Germline values: CDR1 SGHAT, CDR2 FQDESV (reference sequence). V lost 6 bases and J lost 2; bases outside the gene matches: 7. The CDR3 loop spans 16 amino acids.

This clonotype was picked up many times. The rearrangement joins TRBV10-1 to TRBJ1-3, with D unclear. CDR1 and CDR2 (germline): WNHNN, SYGVQD (reference sequence). Trimming stripped 6 bases from V and 0 bases from J, with 12 bases between. The CDR3 sequence is 15 residues long. In nucleotides, the CDR3 is TGCGCCAGCAGCGAGGACGGAAACTCTGGAAACACCATATATTTT. Encoded protein: CASSEDGNSGNTIYF.

V gene TRBV30 combines with J gene TRBJ1-1; D is ambiguous. This CDR3 comprises 13 residues. Per germline, CDR1 GTSNPN and CDR2 SVGIG (reference sequence). Trimming removed 3 bases from V and 5 bases from J, with 13 bases in between. CDR3 nucleotide sequence: TGTGCCTGGAGCGAATTTAGTGGGACTGAAGCTTTCTTT. It yields the protein CAWSEFSGTEAFF.

J is TRBJ1-1 and V is TRBV11-2; the D gene is possibly TRBD1 (5 bases). This CDR3 is built from 12 residues. Germline V lookup: CDR1 SGHAT, CDR2 FQNNGV. V was trimmed by 11 bases and J by 5 bases, leaving 15 bases between them. The CDR3 DNA reads TGTGCCTGGAGCTCGGGACGGACTGAAGCTTTCTTT. Translating gives CAWSSGRTEAFF. Together with reference TRBV11-2 and TRBJ1-1, the CDR3 gives the full variable domain: EAGVAQSPRYKIIEKRQSVAFWCNPISGHATLYWYQQILGQGPKLLIQFQNNGVVDDSQLPKDRFSAERLKGVDSTLKIQPAKLEDSAVYLCAWSSGRTEAFFGQGTRLTVV.

Concerning this clonotype itself: A read error may be the cause here, since a much bigger clone is one base away. The chain has TRBV7-2 and TRBJ1-1, with unresolved D. This CDR3 spans 11 amino acids. V shed 1 base and J shed 8 bases, with 5 bases lying between them. CDR1 and CDR2 from the germline V gene are SGHTA and FQGNSA. The DNA for the CDR3 is TGTACCAGCAGCTTAGGTGTAGAAGCTTTCTTT. It yields the protein CTSSLGVEAFF.

The CDR3 DNA follows: TGTGCTAGTGGTTTGTCACAGTACCGCCAAGCTTTCTTT. Protein sequence: CASGLSQYRQAFF. V usage is TRBV12-5 and J usage is TRBJ1-1; D is uncertain. V shed 2 bases and J shed 9 bases, with 13 bases lying between them. From germline, CDR1 is LGHNT and CDR2 FRNRAP. The CDR3 has 13 residues.

The rearrangement links TRBV2 to TRBJ1-2, with D maybe TRBD1 (6 bases). Trimming cost V 6 bases and J 12 bases, with 17 bases left between them. CDR3 size: 12 residues. Germline lookup yields CDR1 SNHLY and CDR2 FYNNEI. In DNA, the CDR3 is TGTGCCAGCAGCGAACAGGGATATTCGCACACCTTC. Protein: CASSEQGYSHTF. The full variable domain, completed using reference TRBV2 and TRBJ1-2, is EPEVTQTPSHQVTQMGQEVILRCVPISNHLYFYWYRQILGQKVEFLVSFYNNEISEKSEIFDDQFSVERPDGSNFTLKIRSTKLEDSAMYFCASSEQGYSHTFGSGTRLTVV.

This sequence joins TRBV2 and TRBJ2-5; no reliable D call. The V end lost 5 bases, the J end lost 3 bases, and 13 bases lay between the germline ends. This CDR3 spans 14 amino acids. The germline V gene has CDR1 SNHLY and CDR2 FYNNEI. CDR3 bases: TGTGCCAGCAGTTATATGAGAAGGGAAGAGACCCAGTACTTC. Its translation is CASSYMRREETQYF. The whole variable domain, filled in from reference TRBV2 and TRBJ2-5, reads EPEVTQTPSHQVTQMGQEVILRCVPISNHLYFYWYRQILGQKVEFLVSFYNNEISEKSEIFDDQFSVERPDGSNFTLKIRSTKLEDSAMYFCASSYMRREETQYFGPGTRLLVL.

V usage is TRBV27 and J usage is TRBJ2-5; 9 bases are a match to TRBD1. CDR1 is MNHEY, CDR2 SMNVEV, per germline (reference sequence). This CDR3 spans 16 amino acids. The trim removed 1 base at V and 4 bases at J, leaving 7 bases unmatched. The CDR3 coding sequence is TGTGCCAGCAGTTTATTGGGACAGGGAGGGGGAGAGACCCAGTACTTC. Translating it yields CASSLLGQGGGETQYF.